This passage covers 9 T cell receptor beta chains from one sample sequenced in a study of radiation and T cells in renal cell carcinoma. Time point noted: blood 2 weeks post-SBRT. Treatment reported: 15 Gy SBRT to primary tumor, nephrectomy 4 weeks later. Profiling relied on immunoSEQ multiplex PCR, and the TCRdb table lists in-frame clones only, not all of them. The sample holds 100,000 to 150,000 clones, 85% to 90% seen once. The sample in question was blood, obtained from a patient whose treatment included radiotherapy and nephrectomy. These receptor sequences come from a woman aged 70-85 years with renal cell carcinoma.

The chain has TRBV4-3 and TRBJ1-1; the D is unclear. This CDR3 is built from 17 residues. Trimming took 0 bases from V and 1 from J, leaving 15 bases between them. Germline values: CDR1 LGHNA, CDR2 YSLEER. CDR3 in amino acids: CASSQDLLRGGNTEAFF. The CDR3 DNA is TGCGCCAGCAGCCAAGATCTTCTCCGTGGAGGGAACACTGAAGCTTTCTTT.

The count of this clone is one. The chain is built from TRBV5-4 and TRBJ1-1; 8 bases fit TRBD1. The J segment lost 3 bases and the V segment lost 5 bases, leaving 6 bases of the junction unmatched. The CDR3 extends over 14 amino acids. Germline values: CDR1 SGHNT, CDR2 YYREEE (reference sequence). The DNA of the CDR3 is TGTGCCAGCAGGGGAGACAGGGGAGACACTGAAGCTTTCTTT. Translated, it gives CASRGDRGDTEAFF. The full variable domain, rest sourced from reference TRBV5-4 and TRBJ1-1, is ETGVTQSPTHLIKTRGQQVTLRCSSQSGHNTVSWYQQALGQGPQFIFQYYREEENGRGNFPPRFSGLQFPNYSSELNVNALELDDSALYLCASRGDRGDTEAFFGQGTRLTVV.

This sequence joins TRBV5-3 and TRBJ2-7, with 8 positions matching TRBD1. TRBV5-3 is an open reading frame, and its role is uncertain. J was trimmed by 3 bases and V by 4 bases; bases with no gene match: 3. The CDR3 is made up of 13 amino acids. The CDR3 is CARSAGQGYEQYF. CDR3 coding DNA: TGTGCCAGAAGCGCTGGACAGGGCTACGAGCAGTACTTC.

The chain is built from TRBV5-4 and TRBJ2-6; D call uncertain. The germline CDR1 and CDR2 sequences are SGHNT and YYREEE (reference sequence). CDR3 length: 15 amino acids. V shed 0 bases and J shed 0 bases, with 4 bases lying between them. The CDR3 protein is CASSLGGSGANVLTF. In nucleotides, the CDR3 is TGTGCCAGCAGCTTGGGGGGCTCTGGGGCCAACGTCCTGACTTTC.

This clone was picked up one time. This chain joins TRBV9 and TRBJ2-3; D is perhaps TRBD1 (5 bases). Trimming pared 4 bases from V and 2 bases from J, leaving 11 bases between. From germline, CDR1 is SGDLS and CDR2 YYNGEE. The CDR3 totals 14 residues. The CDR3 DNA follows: TGTGCCAGCAGCTTCCGACAGATCACAGATACGCAGTATTTT. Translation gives CASSFRQITDTQYF.

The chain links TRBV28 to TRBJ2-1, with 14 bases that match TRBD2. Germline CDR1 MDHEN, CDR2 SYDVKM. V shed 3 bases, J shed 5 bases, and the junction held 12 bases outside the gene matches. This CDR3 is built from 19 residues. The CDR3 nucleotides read TGTGCCAGCAGTTTCCCGGGACTAGCGGGGGTTGGGTTTAACAATGAGCAGTTCTTC. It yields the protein CASSFPGLAGVGFNNEQFF.

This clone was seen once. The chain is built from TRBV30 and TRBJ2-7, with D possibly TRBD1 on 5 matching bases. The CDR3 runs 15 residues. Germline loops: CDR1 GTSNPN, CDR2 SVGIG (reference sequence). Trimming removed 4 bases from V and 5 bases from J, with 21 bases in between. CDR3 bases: TGTGCCTGGATTAGGAGTGGTCAGGGTCTAAACGAGCAGTACTTC. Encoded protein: CAWIRSGQGLNEQYF.

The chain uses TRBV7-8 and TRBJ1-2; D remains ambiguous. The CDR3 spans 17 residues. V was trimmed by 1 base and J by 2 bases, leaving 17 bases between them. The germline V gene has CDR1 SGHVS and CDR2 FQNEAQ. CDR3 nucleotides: TGTGCCAGCAGCTTAGGCCTCTTGGAGACGCAGAACTATGGCTACACCTTC. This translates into CASSLGLLETQNYGYTF.

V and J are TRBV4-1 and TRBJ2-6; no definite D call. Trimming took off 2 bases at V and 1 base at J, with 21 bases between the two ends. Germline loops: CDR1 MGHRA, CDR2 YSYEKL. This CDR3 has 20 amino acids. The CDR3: CASSQLFWKGRSSGANVLTF. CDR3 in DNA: TGCGCCAGCAGCCAATTATTTTGGAAGGGCCGTTCGTCTGGGGCCAACGTCCTGACTTTC.